This T cell receptor beta chain was documented in a study of T cells after yellow fever vaccination. Germline CDR1 and CDR2: MNHNS and SASEGT. Trimming cost V 2 bases and J 3 bases, with 12 bases left between them. The CDR3 totals 15 residues. The sample holds a few counts of this clonotype. TCRdb called the 5' RACE reads again in MiXCR, with one record for every CDR3 protein. The table has some 150,000 distinct CDR3 sequences, approximately 10% seen once. V usage is TRBV6-1 and J usage is TRBJ2-3, with D perhaps matching TRBD2 (5 bases). Sequencing was performed on CD8+ T cells sorted from PBMCs, taken 15 days after the yellow fever booster vaccination. The clonotype comes from a man aged 18 to 29 who received the YFV17D yellow fever vaccine. The CDR3 loop reads CASSEMRDGTDTQYF. CDR3 bases: TGTGCCAGCAGTGAAATGAGGGATGGAACAGATACGCAGTATTTT.